This T cell receptor beta chain is from a study of blood T cell repertoires in COVID-19. Turning to the study itself: Researchers got acute and convalescent COVID-19 samples from the United States, Italy and Spain. From T cells, B-cell-depleted T cells, or PBMCs came the material, which was cDNA or gDNA.

The table lists this clone with a count of one. CDR1 and CDR2 from the germline V gene are MNHNS and SASEGT. This CDR3 region has 17 residues. V was clipped by 0 bases and J by 1 base; unmatched bases: 7. As handled by the study authors: Reference gene primer amplification gave estimated nucleated cell counts. Method: immunoSEQ multiplex PCR; TCRdb's copy keeps in-frame clones and lacks some. The V and J calls and clone size were taken over from that table, and D and trimming were inferred from the DNA. The repertoire includes 65,000 to 85,000 clones, over 70% of them detected once, and around 5% sits in the top ten.

The receptor's source is a man aged 50 to 60 with active COVID-19. The material sequenced was peripheral blood. The rearrangement links TRBV6-1 to TRBJ2-3, with 7 bases identical to TRBD1. The CDR3 loop is CASSEAFLGGGTDTQYF. The CDR3 region has the DNA TGTGCCAGCAGTGAAGCATTCTTAGGGGGCGGCACAGATACGCAGTATTTT.